This TCR beta chain emerged from a study of blood T cells in healthy people across ages. Study results and limitations: CMV status of donors was not determined, possibly confounding expanded clonotype changes.

As for this clonotype: Antigen: not known.

Through a sample-barcoded 5' primer and a J-beta primer mix, a second PCR was run for roughly 6 to 12 cycles. One entry per CDR3 protein, called by TCRdb with MiXCR from the 5' RACE reads. The sample includes about 680,000 distinct CDR3 sequences, about half of them seen just once. The CDR3 extends over 11 amino acids. Trimming cost V 6 bases and J 9 bases, with 12 bases left between them. Germline loops: CDR1 SGHVS, CDR2 FQNEAQ. The sequenced sample consisted of blood. This sequence joins TRBV7-8 and TRBJ2-7, with D hard to call. This TCR came from a woman aged 55-69 years in good health. CDR3 DNA sequence: TGTGCCAGCAGGAACAGTGGTCCGCAGTACTTC. Translating gives CASRNSGPQYF.